The source of this T cell receptor beta chain is a study of T cell responses to AZD1222 COVID-19 vaccine. TCRdb keeps only in-frame clones here, not all; method: immunoSEQ multiplex PCR. Of 150,000 to 200,000 clones in the sample, about 86% were seen once. This receptor was obtained from an adult who received the AZD1222 COVID-19 vaccine. Material: peripheral blood, obtained 28 days after the second AZD1222 dose.

The CDR3 sequence: CASSDRSRGREPQHF. The CDR3 bases are TGTGCCAGCAGCGACAGATCAAGAGGGCGGGAGCCCCAGCATTTT. This rearrangement joins TRBV6-5 to TRBJ1-5; TRBD1 is a possible D gene (5 bases). V lost 6 bases and J lost 8, with 20 bases in between. Looked up from germline, CDR1 is MNHEY and CDR2 is SVGAGI. The CDR3 has 15 amino acids.